Each of the 21 T cell receptor beta chains below was sequenced from the same sample in a study of blood T cells in healthy people across ages. A second roughly 6 to 11 cycle PCR used barcoded and J-beta primers. TCRdb passed the 5' RACE reads through MiXCR, listing each CDR3 protein once. The repertoire includes 1.2 million to 1.5 million distinct CDR3 sequences, 35% to 45% of them detected once, and roughly 7.9% sits in the top ten. The sample was blood. The receptor source for this set is a woman between 18 and 29 years old in good health.

This clonotype was counted only a few times. The genes are TRBV3-1 and TRBJ2-1; D is undetermined. The V gene's germline CDR1 is LGHDT and CDR2 YNNKEL (reference sequence). The CDR3 loop spans 14 amino acids. The V end lost 1 base, the J end lost 6 bases, and 10 bases lay between the germline ends. The CDR3 protein is CASSQVSGFNEQFF. DNA of the CDR3: TGTGCCAGCAGCCAAGTAAGTGGGTTCAATGAGCAGTTCTTC.

This clonotype has just one count. At one of its ends the junction is not consistent with the germline gene, which may arise from a read error. The chain recombines TRBV5-1 with TRBJ1-2; a possible D gene is TRBD1 (5 bases). The CDR3 runs 13 residues. Germline CDR1 SGHRS, CDR2 YFSETQ. The CDR3 reads CAISLDGHDGYTF. The CDR3 DNA follows: TGCGCCATCAGCTTGGATGGACACGATGGCTACACCTTC.

Ten or more counts support this clonotype. The rearrangement uses TRBV18 and TRBJ1-1; D remains ambiguous. V gave up 8 bases and J gave up 0 bases, with 13 bases separating them. The CDR3 consists of 14 residues. Per the germline V gene, CDR1 is KGHSH and CDR2 is LQKENI. This CDR3 reads CASSPAGLNTEAFF. The CDR3, as DNA: TGTGCCAGCAGCCCCGCGGGTTTGAACACTGAAGCTTTCTTT.

This clonotype was counted a few times. The rearrangement links TRBV6-6 to TRBJ1-1; TRBD1 matches 10 bases. The CDR3 runs to 15 residues. Germline assignment: CDR1 MNHNY and CDR2 SVGAGI (reference sequence). Trimming removed 5 bases from V and 1 base from J; junction bases left unmatched: 4. The CDR3 coding sequence is TGTGCCAGCAGTGACAGGGGGCAGGGGAACACTGAAGCTTTCTTT. Translated: CASSDRGQGNTEAFF.

This chain links TRBV7-9 with TRBJ1-4, with no clear D. V was clipped by 6 bases and J by 8 bases, with 13 bases between them. CDR3 length: 13 amino acids. CDR1 and CDR2 from the germline V gene are SEHNR and FQNEAQ (reference sequence). CDR3 sequence: CASRPPVGEKLFF. The DNA for the CDR3 is TGTGCCAGCAGACCCCCGGTTGGGGAAAAACTGTTTTTT.

As to this clonotype: A junction boundary mismatches the germline segment, possibly from a read error. The chain carries TRBV20-1 and TRBJ2-1, with no clear D. The CDR3 runs 12 residues. Germline lookup yields CDR1 DFQATT and CDR2 SNEGSKA (reference sequence). The CDR3 DNA reads TGCAGTGTAGGGTTCTCCTCCAATGAGCAGTTCTTC. Translation: CSVGFSSNEQFF.

This clonotype was counted a few times. The CDR3 loop reads CAISEAGQGYGYTF. The DNA of the CDR3 is TGTGCCATCAGTGAGGCGGGACAGGGCTATGGCTACACCTTC. The chain employs TRBV10-3 and TRBJ1-2; the match to TRBD1 covers 9 bases. Germline V CDR1 and CDR2: ENHRY, SYGVKD. The CDR3 totals 14 residues. V was pared by 2 bases and J by 4 bases, with 2 bases of the junction left unmatched.

V gene TRBV15 combines with J gene TRBJ1-2; D gene ambiguous. Germline V CDR1 and CDR2: LNHNV, YYDKDF (reference sequence). Trimming shortened V by 2 bases and J by 3 bases, and 13 bases separated the two germline ends. The CDR3 length is 15 residues. CDR3: CATSRKPSADYGYTF. The CDR3 region has the DNA TGTGCCACCAGCAGAAAACCCTCGGCGGACTATGGCTACACCTTC.

CDR3 bases: TGCAGTGCCCCGCCGGACACCTATTGGAACGAGCAGTACTTC. Its translation is CSAPPDTYWNEQYF. J is TRBJ2-5 and V is TRBV20-1, with D possibly matching TRBD1 (5 bases). TRBJ2-7 explains the end of the DNA better; the J call may be wrong. The CDR3 contains 14 residues. The germline gives CDR1 DFQATT, CDR2 SNEGSKA (reference sequence).

The chain recombines TRBV6-1 with TRBJ2-7, with 15 bases fitting TRBD2. The J call may not be correct, given that the DNA end is closer to TRBJ2-5. Germline loops: CDR1 MNHNS, CDR2 SASEGT. CDR3 length: 18 residues. As DNA, the CDR3 is TGTGCCAGCAGTACCACAAGGACTAGCGGGGGGGAGTTCATGACCCAGTACTTC. Translated: CASSTTRTSGGEFMTQYF.

The table lists this clonotype with a count of one. The genes are TRBV20-1 and TRBJ2-1, with TRBD2 matching 9 bases. CDR1 is DFQATT, CDR2 SNEGSKA, per germline (reference sequence). V dropped 1 base and J dropped 7; count of bases not matched to a gene: 5. The CDR3 extends over 14 amino acids. For the CDR3, the DNA is TGCAGTGCTAGAGCTAGCGGGATTGGTAATGAGCAGTTCTTC. Protein product: CSARASGIGNEQFF.

This chain connects TRBV20-1 to TRBJ2-1; D may be TRBD1 or TRBD2 (5 bases each). Germline V gene lookup returns CDR1 DFQATT and CDR2 SNEGSKA (reference sequence). The CDR3 has 13 residues. Trimming cost V 5 bases and J 2 bases, with 10 bases left between them. The CDR3 reads CSAVATAYNEQFF. The CDR3 DNA sequence: TGCAGTGCTGTAGCGACAGCCTACAATGAGCAGTTCTTC.

This clonotype turned up a few times. The chain employs TRBV7-9 and TRBJ1-1, with no clear D. Trimming pared 4 bases from V and 6 bases from J, leaving 9 bases between. Germline assignment: CDR1 SEHNR and CDR2 FQNEAQ (reference sequence). The CDR3 extends over 12 amino acids. CDR3 region: CASSSLGPEAFF. CDR3 coding DNA: TGTGCCAGCAGCTCTCTCGGACCTGAAGCTTTCTTT.

The chain is built from TRBV10-3 and TRBJ2-7; 9 bases agree with TRBD1. The CDR3 extends over 15 amino acids. Trimming cost V 2 bases and J 4 bases; bases outside gene matches: 6. Germline V gene lookup returns CDR1 ENHRY and CDR2 SYGVKD. CDR3 sequence (DNA): TGTGCCATCAGTGAGATGGGACAGGGATATTACGAGCAGTACTTC. This translates into CAISEMGQGYYEQYF.

This sequence joins TRBV3-1 and TRBJ1-4; TRBD1 is a possible D gene (5 bases). The germline V gene has CDR1 LGHDT and CDR2 YNNKEL (reference sequence). The CDR3 runs 14 residues. Trimming left V 4 bases short and J 10 bases short, with 16 bases between. The CDR3 DNA sequence: TGTGCCAGCAGCCCCGTGGGGGTTTCGAGAAAACTGTTTTTT. The encoded protein is CASSPVGVSRKLFF.

This sequence joins TRBV30 and TRBJ1-1; D is possibly TRBD1 (6 bases). Germline CDR1 and CDR2: GTSNPN and SVGIG (reference sequence). The germline V and J ends were trimmed by 4 bases and 1 base, with 13 bases remaining between them. CDR3 length: 14 amino acids. The chain's CDR3 is CAWTLDSENTEAFF. In DNA, the CDR3 is TGTGCCTGGACTCTGGACAGTGAGAACACTGAAGCTTTCTTT.

This clonotype was detected only a few times. The rearrangement links TRBV3-1 to TRBJ1-2; D not resolved. Trimming left V 0 bases short and J 1 base short, with 9 bases between. The CDR3 length is 15 residues. Per germline, CDR1 LGHDT and CDR2 YNNKEL (reference sequence). The DNA of the CDR3 is TGTGCCAGCAGCCAAGATCGACGCCGTAACTATGGCTACACCTTC. Amino acids: CASSQDRRRNYGYTF. Full variable domain (remainder filled in from reference TRBV3-1 and TRBJ1-2): DTAVSQTPKYLVTQMGNDKSIKCEQNLGHDTMYWYKQDSKKFLKIMFSYNNKELIINETVPNRFSPKSPDKAHLNLHINSLELGDSAVYFCASSQDRRRNYGYTFGSGTRLTVV.

V and J are TRBV6-6 and TRBJ2-7, with a weak D call TRBD1 (6 bases). From germline, CDR1 is MNHNY and CDR2 SVGAGI (reference sequence). V lost 6 bases to trimming and J lost 7 bases, with 13 bases between them. This CDR3 spans 12 amino acids. CDR3 loop: CASRYRELEQYF. The CDR3, as DNA: TGTGCCAGCAGGTACAGGGAGTTGGAGCAGTACTTC.

CDR3 in amino acids: CAIRPGRWETQYF. CDR3 bases: TGTGCCATCAGGCCCGGACGATGGGAGACCCAGTACTTC. This sequence joins TRBV12-3 or TRBV12-4 and TRBJ2-5; D remains unclear. Trimming cost V 10 bases and J 5 bases, with 17 bases left between them. CDR3 size: 13 residues.

V and J are TRBV25-1 and TRBJ2-2; D gene unclear. CDR1 is MGHDK and CDR2 is SYGVNS in the germline V gene. This CDR3 contains 13 residues. V lost 6 bases to trimming and J lost 1 base, with 6 bases between them. As DNA, the CDR3 is TGTGCCAGCAGAGAGATGAACACCGGGGAGCTGTTTTTT. Encoded protein: CASREMNTGELFF.

The rearrangement links TRBV20-1 to TRBJ1-1; maybe TRBD1 (5 bases). V was trimmed by 2 bases and J by 10 bases, leaving 14 bases between them. This CDR3 region has 12 residues. CDR1 is DFQATT and CDR2 is SNEGSKA in the germline V gene (reference sequence). CDR3 sequence reads: CSARQGFGGAFF. The CDR3 nucleotides read TGCAGTGCTAGACAGGGATTTGGAGGAGCTTTCTTT.